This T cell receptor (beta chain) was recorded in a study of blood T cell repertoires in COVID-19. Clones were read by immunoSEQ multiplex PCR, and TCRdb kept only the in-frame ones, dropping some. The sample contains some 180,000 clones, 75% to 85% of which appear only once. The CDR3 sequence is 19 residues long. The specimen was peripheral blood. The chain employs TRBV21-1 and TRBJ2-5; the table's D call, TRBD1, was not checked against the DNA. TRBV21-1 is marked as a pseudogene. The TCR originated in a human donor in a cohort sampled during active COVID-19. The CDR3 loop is CASSKKGVGALRRQETQYF. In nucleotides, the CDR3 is TGTGCCAGCAGCAAAAAGGGGGTCGGGGCCCTTAGACGGCAAGAGACCCAGTACTTC.